Following are 19 T cell receptor beta chains from one sample sequenced in a study of tumor-infiltrating lymphocytes in primary liver carcinoma. Extraction also yielded germline DNA, while blood RNA was obtained from unsorted whole blood. Synthesis of TCR beta cDNA was carried out from about 500 ng total RNA with a constant-region primer. Nested multiplex PCR, run for three rounds with slightly modified ARM-PCR, yielded TCR beta libraries. Researchers ran the first two PCR rounds for roughly 11 cycles each with TRBV1-TRBV30 forward primers and a C-beta reverse primer. One entry per CDR3 protein, called by TCRdb with MiXCR from the multiplex PCR reads. The sample lists fewer than 400,000 distinct CDR3 sequences; roughly 60% were seen once. Sequences were obtained from peripheral blood. Receptors were obtained from a man aged 35 to 55 with primary liver carcinoma and hepatitis B virus infection.

The V gene is TRBV6-5, the J gene TRBJ2-5; D perhaps matches TRBD2 (6 bases). CDR1 and CDR2 from the germline V gene are MNHEY and SVGAGI. The CDR3 consists of 15 residues. V was clipped by 2 bases and J by 3 bases, with 13 bases between them. The CDR3 bases are TGTGCCAGCAGTTACATCGGGAGCACTGAAGAGACCCAGTACTTC. Protein: CASSYIGSTEETQYF.

Notes on this clonotype: At one of its ends the junction is not consistent with the germline gene, which may arise from a read error. The chain employs TRBV6-2 or TRBV6-3 and TRBJ2-1; TRBD2 agrees at 13 bases. Germline CDR1 MNHEY, CDR2 SVGEGT. CDR3 length equals 16 residues. CDR3 in amino acids: CTSSNLWTSGSDEQFF. Written as DNA, the CDR3 is TGTACCAGCAGCAATCTCTGGACTAGCGGGAGCGATGAGCAGTTCTTC.

For this clonotype: This may arise from a read error, as a much more abundant clone is one base away. This rearrangement joins TRBV5-4 to TRBJ2-1, with no clear D. In germline, CDR1 is SGHNT, CDR2 YYREEE (reference sequence). The CDR3 runs 13 residues. DNA of the CDR3: TGTGCCAGCAGGACGGCGACGCAGGCTGAGCAGATCTTC. Translating it yields CASRTATQAEQIF.

About this clonotype itself: A much more abundant neighbour one base away suggests this may be a read error. This rearrangement joins TRBV4-1 to TRBJ2-5; D may match TRBD1 or TRBD2 (5 bases each). Trimming pared 3 bases from V and 1 base from J, leaving 15 bases between. Germline V gene lookup returns CDR1 MGHRA and CDR2 YSYEKL. CDR3 size: 16 residues. CDR3 in DNA: TGCGCCAGCAGCCATGAGGGGCGGGCCCTCCAAGAGACCCAGTACTTC. It specifies CASSHEGRALQETQYF.

This clonotype was recorded once. The chain has TRBV6-5 and TRBJ1-2; D remains unclear. Germline V gives CDR1 MNHEY, CDR2 SVGAGI. This CDR3 contains 13 residues. V dropped 9 bases and J dropped 2 bases, with 13 bases sitting between them. CDR3 nucleotides: TGTGCCAGTAAGATCGGGGTCAACTATGGCTACACCTTC. As protein: CASKIGVNYGYTF.

Concerning this clonotype: Compared with germline, one end of the junction differs, possibly owing to a read error. The chain employs TRBV18 and TRBJ2-7; 7 nucleotides align to TRBD1. The CDR3 runs 15 residues. Germline values: CDR1 KGHSH, CDR2 LQKENI. CDR3 nucleotide sequence: TGTGCCAGGTCACATAGACAGGGAGTCTCCTACGAGCAGTACTTC. Its protein is CARSHRQGVSYEQYF.

To note about this clonotype: A read error is likely, as this CDR3 ends without the conserved phenylalanine or tryptophan. The CDR3 coding sequence is TGTGCCAGCAGCTTAGCCCTCGCGGGAATTATCAGTGAGCAGTTCATC. This sequence encodes CASSLALAGIISEQFI. This sequence joins TRBV11-2 and TRBJ2-1; possible D gene TRBD2, 6 bases. V was trimmed by 1 base and J by 9 bases, leaving 19 bases between them. The germline V gene encodes CDR1 SGHAT and CDR2 FQNNGV. The CDR3 has 16 amino acids.

A remark on this clonotype: This may be a read error, as it is one base from a much larger clone. V usage is TRBV12-3 or TRBV12-4 and J usage is TRBJ1-5; D is unclear. CDR3 length: 12 amino acids. The CDR3 loop reads CGSTAGVQPQHF. The CDR3 DNA follows: TGTGGCAGCACGGCCGGGGTTCAGCCCCAGCATTTT.

This rearrangement joins TRBV29-1 to TRBJ1-1; D is unresolved. This CDR3 contains 14 residues. Germline V CDR1 and CDR2: SQVTM, ANQGSEA. CDR3 region: CSVPPRPLGPEAFF. The DNA for the CDR3 is TGCAGTGTACCACCCCGGCCTCTAGGCCCTGAAGCTTTCTTT.

The chain links TRBV27 to TRBJ1-2; D gene unclear. CDR1 MNHEY and CDR2 SMNVEV come from the germline V gene (reference sequence). V lost 5 bases, J lost 2 bases, and 9 bases lay in between. CDR3 length: 13 residues. CDR3 protein: CASSLRENYGYTF. DNA for the CDR3: TGTGCCAGCAGTCTCCGGGAAAACTATGGCTACACCTTC.

About this clonotype itself: A junction boundary mismatches the germline segment, possibly from a read error. V is TRBV29-1 and J is TRBJ2-1; a weak D match, TRBD1 (5 bases). The length of the CDR3 is 13 residues. The germline CDR1 and CDR2 sequences are SQVTM and ANQGSEA. For the CDR3, the DNA is TGCAACGTTGAAGGGCCACCCAGGGATGGGCAGTTCTTC. This encodes CNVEGPPRDGQFF.

This clonotype was seen only a few times. The CDR3 region is CASSQDHRRTITNYGYTF. Here the CDR3 DNA reads TGCGCCAGCAGCCAAGATCATCGTAGGACAATCACTAACTATGGCTACACCTTC. This chain uses TRBV4-3 with TRBJ1-2; TRBD1 is a possible D gene (5 bases). Germline CDR1 is LGHNA and CDR2 is YSLEER. The V end lost 0 bases, the J end lost 0 bases, and 17 bases lay between the germline ends. CDR3 size: 18 residues.

About this clonotype itself: At one of its ends the junction is not consistent with the germline gene, which may arise from a read error. The CDR3 protein is CVSSNRGHGFRNIIYF. The CDR3 DNA reads as TGTGTCAGCAGCAACCGGGGGCATGGTTTCCGAAACATCATATATTTT. The chain combines TRBV11-3 with TRBJ1-3; a possible D gene is TRBD1 (6 bases). Germline-derived CDR1 and CDR2 are SGHNT and YENEEA. The CDR3 extends over 16 amino acids.

This clonotype has just a few counts. Mismatch with germline at one junction end may stem from a read error. This chain joins TRBV29-1 and TRBJ2-5; 8 nucleotides align to TRBD1. The CDR3 spans 13 residues. CDR1 is SQVTM, CDR2 ANQGSEA, per germline. CDR3 protein: CGVEAGGGETQYF. CDR3 coding DNA: TGCGGCGTTGAAGCAGGGGGCGGAGAGACCCAGTACTTC.

A word on this clonotype: The junction departs from the called germline gene at one end, perhaps through a read error. The rearrangement links TRBV10-3 to TRBJ2-1; the D call may be TRBD1 or TRBD2 (6 bases each). The V gene's germline CDR1 is ENHRY and CDR2 SYGVKD. This CDR3 is 13 amino acids long. The CDR3 sequence is CTIGRGQGNEQCF. The CDR3 DNA is TGTACCATCGGACGGGGGCAGGGCAATGAGCAGTGCTTC.

This clonotype was found a few times. V usage is TRBV7-9 and J usage is TRBJ2-6; tentative D call: TRBD1 (6 bases). The CDR3 runs 20 residues. The germline CDR1 and CDR2 sequences are SEHNR and FQNEAQ (reference sequence). The V and J ends lost 1 base and 0 bases respectively, with 19 bases between them. CDR3 nucleotide sequence: TGTGCCAGCAGCTTAGAGGATCGGGACATTTCATTCTCTGGGGCCAACGTCCTGACTTTC. It yields the protein CASSLEDRDISFSGANVLTF.

The chain combines TRBV12-3 or TRBV12-4 with TRBJ2-7; D may be TRBD1 or TRBD2 (5 bases each). The CDR3 consists of 14 residues. V was clipped by 3 bases and J by 5 bases, with 14 bases between them. As DNA, the CDR3 is TGTGCCAGCAGTTTGTACAGGAGGCACGACGAGCAGTACTTC. This gives the protein CASSLYRRHDEQYF.

This chain links TRBV29-1 with TRBJ2-2, with D perhaps TRBD2 (6 bases). Germline V CDR1 and CDR2: SQVTM, ANQGSEA. Trimming took 8 bases from V and 3 from J, leaving 13 bases between them. The CDR3 length is 13 residues. DNA of the CDR3: TGCAGCCTCCTCAGGGAGGACACCGGGGAGCTGTTTTTT. It specifies CSLLREDTGELFF.

This chain uses TRBV9 with TRBJ2-1; D unresolved. This CDR3 comprises 16 residues. V dropped 0 bases and J dropped 2 bases, with 12 bases sitting between them. Germline CDR1 reads SGDLS; CDR2 reads YYNGEE. The CDR3 reads CASSVARTVTYNEQFF. The CDR3 nucleotides are TGTGCCAGCAGCGTAGCTCGGACGGTTACCTACAATGAGCAGTTCTTC. The full variable domain, with the rest looked up from reference TRBV9 and TRBJ2-1, is DSGVTQTPKHLITATGQRVTLRCSPRSGDLSVYWYQQSLDQGLQFLIQYYNGEERAKGNILERFSAQQFPDLHSELNLSSLELGDSALYFCASSVARTVTYNEQFFGPGTRLTVL.